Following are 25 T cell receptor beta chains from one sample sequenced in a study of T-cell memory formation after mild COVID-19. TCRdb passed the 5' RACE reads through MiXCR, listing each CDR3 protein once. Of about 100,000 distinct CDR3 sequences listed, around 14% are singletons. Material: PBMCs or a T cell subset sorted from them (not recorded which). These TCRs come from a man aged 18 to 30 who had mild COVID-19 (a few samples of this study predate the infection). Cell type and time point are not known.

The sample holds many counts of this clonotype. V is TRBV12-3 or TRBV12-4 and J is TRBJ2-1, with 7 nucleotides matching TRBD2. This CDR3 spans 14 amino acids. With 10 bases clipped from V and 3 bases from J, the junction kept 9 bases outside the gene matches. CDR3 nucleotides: TGTGCCATCATCCGGGGGGACGACTACAATGAGCAGTTCTTC. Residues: CAIIRGDDYNEQFF.

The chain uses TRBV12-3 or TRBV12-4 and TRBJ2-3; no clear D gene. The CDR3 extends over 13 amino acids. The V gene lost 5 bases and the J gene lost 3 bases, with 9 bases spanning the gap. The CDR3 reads CASSEELTDTQYF. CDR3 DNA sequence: TGTGCCAGCAGTGAGGAGTTAACAGATACGCAGTATTTT.

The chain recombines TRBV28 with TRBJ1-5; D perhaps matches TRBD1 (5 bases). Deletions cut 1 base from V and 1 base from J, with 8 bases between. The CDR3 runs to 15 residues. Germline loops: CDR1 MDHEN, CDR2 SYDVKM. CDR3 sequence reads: CASSLLGESNQPQHF. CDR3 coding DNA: TGTGCCAGCAGTTTATTAGGGGAGAGCAATCAGCCCCAGCATTTT.

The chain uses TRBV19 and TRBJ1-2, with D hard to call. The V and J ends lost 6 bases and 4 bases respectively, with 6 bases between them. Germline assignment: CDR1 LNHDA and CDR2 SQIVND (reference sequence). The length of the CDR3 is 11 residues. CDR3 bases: TGTGCCAGTAGGGATGGCTATGGCTACACCTTC. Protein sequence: CASRDGYGYTF. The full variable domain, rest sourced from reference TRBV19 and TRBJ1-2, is DGGITQSPKYLFRKEGQNVTLSCEQNLNHDAMYWYRQDPGQGLRLIYYSQIVNDFQKGDIAEGYSVSREKKESFPLTVTSAQKNPTAFYLCASRDGYGYTFGSGTRLTVV.

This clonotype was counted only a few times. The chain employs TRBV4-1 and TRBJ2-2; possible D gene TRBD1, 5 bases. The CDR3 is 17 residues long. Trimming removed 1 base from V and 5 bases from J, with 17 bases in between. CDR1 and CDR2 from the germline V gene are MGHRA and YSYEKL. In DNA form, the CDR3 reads TGCGCCAGCAGCCAAGTCTTTCCGACAGCCTTAACCGGGGAGCTGTTTTTT. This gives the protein CASSQVFPTALTGELFF.

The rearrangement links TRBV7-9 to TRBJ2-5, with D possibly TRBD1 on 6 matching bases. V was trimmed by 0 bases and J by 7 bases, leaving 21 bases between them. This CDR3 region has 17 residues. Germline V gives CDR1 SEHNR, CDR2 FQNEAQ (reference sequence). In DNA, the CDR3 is TGTGCCAGCAGCTTAGCGACGGCGGACAGTCCAAGATGGACCCAGTACTTC. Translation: CASSLATADSPRWTQYF. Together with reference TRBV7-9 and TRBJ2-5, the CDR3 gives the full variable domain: DTGVSQNPRHKITKRGQNVTFRCDPISEHNRLYWYRQTLGQGPEFLTYFQNEAQLEKSRLLSDRFSAERPKGSFSTLEIQRTEQGDSAMYLCASSLATADSPRWTQYFGPGTRLLVL.

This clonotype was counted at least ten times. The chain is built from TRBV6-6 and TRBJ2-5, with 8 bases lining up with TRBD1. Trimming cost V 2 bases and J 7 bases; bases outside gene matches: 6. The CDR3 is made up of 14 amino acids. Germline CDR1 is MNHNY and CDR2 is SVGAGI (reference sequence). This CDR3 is CASSYRQGARTQYF. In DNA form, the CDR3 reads TGTGCCAGCAGTTACCGGCAGGGGGCACGGACCCAGTACTTC.

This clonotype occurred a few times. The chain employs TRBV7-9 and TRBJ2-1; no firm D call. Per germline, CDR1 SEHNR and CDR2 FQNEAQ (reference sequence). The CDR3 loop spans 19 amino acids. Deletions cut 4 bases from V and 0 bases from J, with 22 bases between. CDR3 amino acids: CASSSPTSGSSSSYNEQFF. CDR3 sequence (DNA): TGTGCCAGCAGCTCCCCGACATCCGGTTCAAGTAGCTCCTACAATGAGCAGTTCTTC.

The CDR3 loop is CASSLANTVYEQYF. CDR3 in DNA: TGTGCCAGCAGCTTGGCGAATACCGTCTACGAGCAGTACTTC. The chain carries TRBV5-5 and TRBJ2-7; D not resolved. Deletions cut 0 bases from V and 3 bases from J, with 10 bases between. The CDR3 is 14 amino acids. The germline CDR1 and CDR2 sequences are SGHKS and YYEKEE (reference sequence).

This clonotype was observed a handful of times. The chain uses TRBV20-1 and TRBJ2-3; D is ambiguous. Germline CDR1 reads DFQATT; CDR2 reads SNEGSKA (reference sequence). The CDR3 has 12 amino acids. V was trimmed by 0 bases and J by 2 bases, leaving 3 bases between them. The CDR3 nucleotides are TGCAGTGCTAGAGATCCCACAGATACGCAGTATTTT. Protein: CSARDPTDTQYF.

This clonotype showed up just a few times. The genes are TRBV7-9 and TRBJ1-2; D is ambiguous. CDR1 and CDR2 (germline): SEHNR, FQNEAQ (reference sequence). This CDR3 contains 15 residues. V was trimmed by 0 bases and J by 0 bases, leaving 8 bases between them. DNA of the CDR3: TGTGCCAGCAGCTTAGCGGCCAGCACTAACTATGGCTACACCTTC. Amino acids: CASSLAASTNYGYTF.

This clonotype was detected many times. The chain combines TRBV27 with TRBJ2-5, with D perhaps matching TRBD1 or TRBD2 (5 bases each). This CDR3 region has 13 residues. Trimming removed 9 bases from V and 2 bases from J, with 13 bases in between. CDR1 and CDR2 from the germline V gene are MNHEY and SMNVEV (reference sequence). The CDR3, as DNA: TGTGCCAGTTGGGACGGAATACAAGAGACCCAGTACTTC. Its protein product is CASWDGIQETQYF.

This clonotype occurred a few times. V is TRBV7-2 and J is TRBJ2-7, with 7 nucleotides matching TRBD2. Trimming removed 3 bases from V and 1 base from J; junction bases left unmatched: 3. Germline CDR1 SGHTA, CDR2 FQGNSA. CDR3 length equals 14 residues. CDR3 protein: CASSFFGGSYEQYF. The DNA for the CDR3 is TGTGCCAGCAGCTTTTTCGGGGGGTCCTACGAGCAGTACTTC.

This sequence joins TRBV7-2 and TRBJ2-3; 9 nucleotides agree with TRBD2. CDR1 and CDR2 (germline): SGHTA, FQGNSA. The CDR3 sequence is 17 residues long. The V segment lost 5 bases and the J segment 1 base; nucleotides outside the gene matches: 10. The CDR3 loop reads CASSPRGGLLGTDTQYF. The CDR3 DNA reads TGTGCCAGCAGCCCGCGGGGGGGCCTCTTGGGCACAGATACGCAGTATTTT. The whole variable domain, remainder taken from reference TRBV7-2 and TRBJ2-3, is GAGVSQSPSNKVTEKGKDVELRCDPISGHTALYWYRQSLGQGLEFLIYFQGNSAPDKSGLPSDRFSAERTGGSVSTLTIQRTQQEDSAVYLCASSPRGGLLGTDTQYFGPGTRLTVL.

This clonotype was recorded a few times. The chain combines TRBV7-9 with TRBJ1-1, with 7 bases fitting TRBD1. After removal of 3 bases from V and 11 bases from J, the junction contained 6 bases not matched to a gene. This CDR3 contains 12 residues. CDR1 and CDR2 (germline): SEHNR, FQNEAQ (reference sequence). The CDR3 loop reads CASSLTGWSAFF. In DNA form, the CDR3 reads TGTGCCAGCAGCTTGACAGGGTGGTCGGCTTTCTTT. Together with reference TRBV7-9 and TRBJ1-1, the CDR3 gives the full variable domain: DTGVSQNPRHKITKRGQNVTFRCDPISEHNRLYWYRQTLGQGPEFLTYFQNEAQLEKSRLLSDRFSAERPKGSFSTLEIQRTEQGDSAMYLCASSLTGWSAFFGQGTRLTVV.

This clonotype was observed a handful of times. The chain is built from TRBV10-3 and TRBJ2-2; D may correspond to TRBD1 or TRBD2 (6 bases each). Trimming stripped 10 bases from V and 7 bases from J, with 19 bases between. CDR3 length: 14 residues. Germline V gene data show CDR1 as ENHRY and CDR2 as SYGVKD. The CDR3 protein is CATHGAGEDGELFF. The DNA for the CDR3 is TGTGCCACCCATGGGGCAGGGGAGGACGGGGAGCTGTTTTTT.

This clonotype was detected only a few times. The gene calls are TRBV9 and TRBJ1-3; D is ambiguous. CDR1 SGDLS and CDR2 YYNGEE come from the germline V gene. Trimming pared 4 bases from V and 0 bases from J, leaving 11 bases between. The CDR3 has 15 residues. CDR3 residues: CASSPARVSGNTIYF. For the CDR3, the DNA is TGTGCCAGCAGCCCGGCGCGAGTCTCTGGAAACACCATATATTTT.

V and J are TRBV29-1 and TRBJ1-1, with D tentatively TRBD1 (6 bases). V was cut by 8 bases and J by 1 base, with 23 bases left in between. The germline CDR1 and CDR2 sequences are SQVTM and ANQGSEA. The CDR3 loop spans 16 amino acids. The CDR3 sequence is CSFSITPRTENTEAFF. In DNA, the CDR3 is TGCAGCTTCTCTATTACTCCGCGGACAGAGAACACTGAAGCTTTCTTT. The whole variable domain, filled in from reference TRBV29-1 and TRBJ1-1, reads SAVISQKPSRDICQRGTSLTIQCQVDSQVTMMFWYRQQPGQSLTLIATANQGSEATYESGFVIDKFPISRPNLTFSTLTVSNMSPEDSSIYLCSFSITPRTENTEAFFGQGTRLTVV.

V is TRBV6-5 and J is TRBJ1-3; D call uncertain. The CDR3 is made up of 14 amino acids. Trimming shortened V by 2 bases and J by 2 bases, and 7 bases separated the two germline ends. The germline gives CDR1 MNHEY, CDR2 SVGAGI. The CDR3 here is CASSYRVPGNTIYF. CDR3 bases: TGTGCCAGCAGTTACAGGGTCCCTGGAAACACCATATATTTT.

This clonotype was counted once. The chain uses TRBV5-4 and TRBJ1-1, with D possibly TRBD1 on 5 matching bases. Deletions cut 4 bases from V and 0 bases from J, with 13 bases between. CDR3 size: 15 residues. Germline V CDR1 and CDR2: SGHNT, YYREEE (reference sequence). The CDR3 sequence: CASSPAGGMNTEAFF. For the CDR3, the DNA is TGTGCCAGCAGCCCTGCGGGGGGTATGAACACTGAAGCTTTCTTT.

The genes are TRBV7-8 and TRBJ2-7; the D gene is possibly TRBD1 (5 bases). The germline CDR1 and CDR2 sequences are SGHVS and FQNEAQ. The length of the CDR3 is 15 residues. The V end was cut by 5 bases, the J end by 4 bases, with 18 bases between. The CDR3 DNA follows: TGTGCCAGCAGCGACCGCCCCAGGGTCGGGTACGAGCAGTACGTC. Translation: CASSDRPRVGYEQYV.

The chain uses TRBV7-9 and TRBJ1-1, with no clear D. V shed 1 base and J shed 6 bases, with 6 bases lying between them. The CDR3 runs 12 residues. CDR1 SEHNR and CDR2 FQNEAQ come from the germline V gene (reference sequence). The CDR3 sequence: CASSLGRPEAFF. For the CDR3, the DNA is TGTGCCAGCAGCTTAGGCCGGCCTGAAGCTTTCTTT.

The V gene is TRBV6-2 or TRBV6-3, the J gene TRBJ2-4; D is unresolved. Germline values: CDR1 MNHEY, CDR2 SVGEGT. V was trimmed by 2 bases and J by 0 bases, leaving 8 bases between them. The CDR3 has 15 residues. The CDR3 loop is CASSYRVLAKNIQYF. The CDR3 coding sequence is TGTGCCAGCAGTTACAGGGTCCTAGCCAAAAACATTCAGTACTTC.

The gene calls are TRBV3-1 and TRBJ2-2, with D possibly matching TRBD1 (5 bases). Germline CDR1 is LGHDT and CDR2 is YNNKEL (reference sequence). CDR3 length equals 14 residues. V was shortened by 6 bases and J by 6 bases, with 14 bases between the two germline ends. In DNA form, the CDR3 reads TGTGCCAGCAGGAGATCAGGGAAGTCCGGGGAGCTGTTTTTT. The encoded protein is CASRRSGKSGELFF.

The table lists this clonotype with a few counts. Here the CDR3 reads CAIGTGSGEQFF. The CDR3 bases are TGTGCCATCGGGACGGGGTCGGGTGAGCAGTTCTTC. The chain has TRBV10-3 and TRBJ2-1, with D perhaps assigned TRBD1 or TRBD2 (5 bases each). CDR3 length equals 12 residues. Trimming cost V 8 bases and J 9 bases, with 14 bases left between them. CDR1 and CDR2 from the germline V gene are ENHRY and SYGVKD.